These 3 T cell receptor beta chains were sequenced from one sample in a study of cytomegalovirus exposure and HLA in healthy donors. A multiplex PCR was run with 60 Vbeta primers and 13 Jbeta primers. Only in-frame clones appear in the TCRdb table, and some are missing; sequencing was by immunoSEQ multiplex PCR. The data show around 93,000 clones, roughly 80% seen once. The sequenced sample was PBMCs. The receptors come from a young man in good health and CMV-seropositive.

The chain carries TRBV10-3 and TRBJ2-1; 13 bases line up with TRBD2. Trimming at V came to 10 bases and at J to 5 bases, leaving 20 bases not matched to a gene. There are 19 residues in the CDR3. Germline CDR1 ENHRY, CDR2 SYGVKD. In DNA form, the CDR3 reads TGTGCCACCAGAAACGGACCCGGGACTAGCGGGAATTCCAACAATGAGCAGTTCTTC. Amino acids: CATRNGPGTSGNSNNEQFF.

V usage is TRBV28 and J usage is TRBJ2-1; 7 positions match TRBD2. The germline gives CDR1 MDHEN, CDR2 SYDVKM. V was pared by 6 bases and J by 0 bases, with 8 bases of the junction left unmatched. This CDR3 has 16 amino acids. For the CDR3, the DNA is TGTGCCAGCAGGAAAGCGGGGAGTACCTCCTACAATGAGCAGTTCTTC. It is translated as CASRKAGSTSYNEQFF.

The table lists this clone with a few counts. The gene calls are TRBV19 and TRBJ1-5; 7 bases match TRBD1. The length of the CDR3 is 16 residues. The germline V gene encodes CDR1 LNHDA and CDR2 SQIVND (reference sequence). The junction had 6 bases not matched to a gene; V was cut back by 3 bases and J by 1 base. The CDR3 loop reads CASSITGDVSNQPQHF. The DNA for the CDR3 is TGTGCCAGTAGTATCACAGGGGATGTGAGCAATCAGCCCCAGCATTTT.